This T cell receptor (beta chain) was sequenced during a study of beta chain features in type 1 diabetes. Expressed TCRB transcripts were sequenced because the isolated RNA had all been reverse transcribed beforehand. The protocol was immunoSEQ multiplex PCR, while the TCRdb copy is restricted to in-frame clones and leaves out a portion. The sample has more than 300,000 clones, more than 13% seen once; the top ten hold more than 0.015%. The CDR3 is 16 residues long. Germline trimming cut 0 bases from V and 2 bases from J; bases unmatched to any gene: 7. CDR1 MNHEY and CDR2 SVGAGI come from the germline V gene. Remarks on this clone: Its antigen remains unidentified.

The authors sorted CD4+ naive, central memory, regulatory and stem cell-like memory cells via CD45RO/CCR7/CD25/CD127/CD95/CD27. Study-wide findings and caveats: Compared with healthy donors, patients appeared to share more similar naive, central memory and regulatory TCRB repertoires. All four CD4+ subsets from Type 1 diabetes patients carried moderately but significantly shorter TCRB CDR3s.

The sequence came from a woman between 18 and 30 years old in good health. V gene TRBV6-5 combines with J gene TRBJ2-7; 7 bases are shared with TRBD2. Sequences were obtained from naive CD4+ T cells from blood. Here the CDR3 reads CASSYSMRLAAYEQYF. The CDR3 region has the DNA TGTGCCAGCAGTTACTCGATGCGACTAGCTGCCTACGAGCAGTACTTC.